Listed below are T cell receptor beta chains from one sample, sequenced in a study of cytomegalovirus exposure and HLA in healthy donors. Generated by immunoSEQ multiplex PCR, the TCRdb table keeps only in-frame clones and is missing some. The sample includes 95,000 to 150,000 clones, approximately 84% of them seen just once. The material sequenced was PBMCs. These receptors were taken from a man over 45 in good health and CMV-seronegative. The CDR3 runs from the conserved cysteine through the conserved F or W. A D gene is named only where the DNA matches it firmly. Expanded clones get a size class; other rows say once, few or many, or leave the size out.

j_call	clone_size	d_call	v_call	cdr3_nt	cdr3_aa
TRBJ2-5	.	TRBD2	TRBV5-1	TGCGCCAGCAGCTTGGTTCTAGCGGGGACGATACAAGAGACCCAGTACTTC	CASSLVLAGTIQETQYF
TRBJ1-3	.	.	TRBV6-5	TGTGCCAGCAGTCATACAGGGCCTGGAAACACCATATATTTT	CASSHTGPGNTIYF
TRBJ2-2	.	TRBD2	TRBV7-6	TGTGCCAGCAGCTCTACGGGACTATCCACCGGGGAGCTGTTTTTT	CASSSTGLSTGELFF
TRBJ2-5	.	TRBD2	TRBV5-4	TGTGCCAGCAGCTCCCAACTAGCGGTCGACCAAGAGACCCAGTACTTC	CASSSQLAVDQETQYF
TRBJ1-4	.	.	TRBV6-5	TGTGCCAGCAGTCCCAGGACGGACCCGGGGGAAAAACTGTTTTTT	CASSPRTDPGEKLFF
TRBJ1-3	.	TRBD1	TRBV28	TGTGCCAGCAGTTCAGGGGGCCCTGGAAACACCATATATTTT	CASSSGGPGNTIYF
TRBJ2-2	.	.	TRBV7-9	TGTGCCAGCAGCTTGGGGGGGGCGTTTTCGGACACCGGGGAGCTGTTTTTT	CASSLGGAFSDTGELFF
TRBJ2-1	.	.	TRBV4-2	TGTGCCAGCAGCCAAGACCGGCGGGGTCTTGAGCAGTTCTTC	CASSQDRRGLEQFF
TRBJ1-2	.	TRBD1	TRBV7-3	TGTGCCAGCAGCCGGACCGGGACAGGGGATGGCTACACCTTC	CASSRTGTGDGYTF
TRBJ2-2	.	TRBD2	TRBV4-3	TGCGCCAGCAGCCAAGGATTGCGGGAGGTAGTCACCGGGGAGCTGTTTTTT	CASSQGLREVVTGELFF
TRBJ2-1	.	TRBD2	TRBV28	TGTGCCAGCAGTCCATCTAGCGGGGGGACGTACAATGAGCAGTTCTTC	CASSPSSGGTYNEQFF
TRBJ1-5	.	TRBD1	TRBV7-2	TGTGCCAGCAGCTTAGTGGGACAGGCCAATCAGCCCCAGCATTTT	CASSLVGQANQPQHF
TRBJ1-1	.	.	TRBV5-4	TGTGCCAGCAGTTTCCTGTCCGGACAGCTATACACTGAAGCTTTCTTT	CASSFLSGQLYTEAFF
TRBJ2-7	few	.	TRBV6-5	TGTGCCAGCAGTTACTCGAGGGAAGGCTCCGAGCAGTACTTC	CASSYSREGSEQYF
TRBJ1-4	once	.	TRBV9	TGTGCCAGCAGCGCCGGGATTGGCCCTTTCCAACTGTTTTTT	CASSAGIGPFQLFF
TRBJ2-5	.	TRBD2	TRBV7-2	TGTGCCAGCAGCTCCTCGATGACTAGCGGGAGGGCCATGGAGACCCAGTACTTC	CASSSSMTSGRAMETQYF
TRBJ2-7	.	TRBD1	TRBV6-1	TGTGCCTCCCTTCGGGACAGGGTCTTCGGCGAGCAGTACTTC	CASLRDRVFGEQYF
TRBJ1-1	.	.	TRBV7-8	TGTGCCAGCAGCTTAAGGTCCGCGGGGGGAGTCCTAGAGAACACTGAAGCTTTCTTT	CASSLRSAGGVLENTEAFF
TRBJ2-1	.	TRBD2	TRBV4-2	TGTGCCAGCAGCCAAGGGGCGGGGGGTTACAATGAGCAGTTCTTC	CASSQGAGGYNEQFF
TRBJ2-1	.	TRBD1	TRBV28	TGTGCCAGCAGTTACGGGGACAGTTCTAGTGAGCAGTTCTTC	CASSYGDSSSEQFF
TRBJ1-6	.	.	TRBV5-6	TGTGCCAGCGACGGTTGGGGGGGGAATTCACCCCTCCACTTT	CASDGWGGNSPLHF
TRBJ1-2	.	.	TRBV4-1	TGCGCCAGCAGCCAAGGGATACAGGGCAACTATGGCTACACCTTC	CASSQGIQGNYGYTF
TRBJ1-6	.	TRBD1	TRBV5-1	TGCGCCAGCAGCCACGGACAGGGAGGATATAGTTCACCCCTCCACTTT	CASSHGQGGYSSPLHF
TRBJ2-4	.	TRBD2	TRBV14	TGTGCCAGCAGCCAGGCCGGCGGGAGGGGAAACATTCAGTACTTC	CASSQAGGRGNIQYF
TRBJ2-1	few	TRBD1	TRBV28	TGTGCCAGCAGTGCCCTGTTCGGGACAGTAGTCTTC	CASSALFGTVVF
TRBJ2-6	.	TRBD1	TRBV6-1	TGTGCCAGCAGTGACCGGACAGGTCTCTCTGGGGCCAACGTCCTGACTTTC	CASSDRTGLSGANVLTF
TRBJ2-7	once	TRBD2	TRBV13	TGTGCCAGCTCGGGGGGGATAGCCTACGAGCAGTACTTC	CASSGGIAYEQYF
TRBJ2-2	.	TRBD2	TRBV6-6	TGTGCCAGCAGTCGCTCGGGCGGGAGCGCCGGGGAGCTGTTTTTT	CASSRSGGSAGELFF
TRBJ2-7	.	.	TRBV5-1	TGCGCCAGCCGTGAGCAGTACTTC	CASREQYF
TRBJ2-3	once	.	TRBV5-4	TGTGCCAGCAGCTTGTTTAATGTCCTTAGCACAGATACGCAGTATTTT	CASSLFNVLSTDTQYF
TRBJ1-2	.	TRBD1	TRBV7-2	TGTGCCAGCAGCCTAAGGACAGGGACGACAGGCTACACCTTC	CASSLRTGTTGYTF
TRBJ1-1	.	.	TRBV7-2	TGTGCCAGCAGCCCGGACATCGGACAGAACACTGAAGCTTTCTTT	CASSPDIGQNTEAFF
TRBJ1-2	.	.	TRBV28	TGTGCCAGCAGTTTAGGACAGTCCAACTATGGCTACACCTTC	CASSLGQSNYGYTF